One and the same sample provided the 11 T cell receptor beta chains below, sequenced in a study of blood T cell repertoires in COVID-19. The method was immunoSEQ multiplex PCR; TCRdb's version includes in-frame clones alone and lacks a portion of them. This sample has more than 150,000 clones; roughly 80% occur once, and the top ten carry about 13%. Sequencing was performed on peripheral blood. Receptor source: a man between 50 and 59 years old who had recovered from COVID-19.

This chain links TRBV10-3 with TRBJ1-2, with 8 bases that match TRBD1. The CDR3 has 13 residues. CDR1 and CDR2 (germline): ENHRY, SYGVKD. V trimming: 10 bases; J trimming: 6 bases; junction bases outside the gene matches: 10. The CDR3 is CATRGQGADGYTF. The CDR3 region has the DNA TGTGCCACCCGAGGGCAGGGGGCTGATGGCTACACCTTC.

V and J are TRBV11-2 and TRBJ2-6, with D tentatively TRBD1 (5 bases). V was shortened by 5 bases and J by 4 bases, with 18 bases between the two germline ends. There are 17 residues in the CDR3. The V gene's germline CDR1 is SGHAT and CDR2 FQNNGV. The CDR3 nucleotides are TGTGCCAGCAGCCCCCAGGGTTTTATGGTCGGGGCCAACGTCCTGACTTTC. Residues: CASSPQGFMVGANVLTF.

In nucleotides, the CDR3 is TGCGCCAGCAGCGCCGGGACTAAGGAGACCCAGTACTTC. It codes for CASSAGTKETQYF. The V and J genes are TRBV10-1 and TRBJ2-5; 7 nucleotides line up with TRBD2. Germline V gives CDR1 WNHNN, CDR2 SYGVQD (reference sequence). Trimming at V came to 6 bases and at J to 5 bases, leaving 6 bases not matched to a gene. This CDR3 is built from 13 residues.

The rearrangement uses TRBV4-3 and TRBJ1-4; 8 positions agree with TRBD1. V lost 0 bases and J lost 11; bases outside the gene matches: 8. The CDR3 extends over 15 amino acids. Germline loops: CDR1 LGHNA, CDR2 YSLEER. Here the CDR3 DNA reads TGCGCCAGCAGCCAAGATAACACAGGGGGAGGGAAACTGTTTTTT. Amino acids: CASSQDNTGGGKLFF.

The chain couples TRBV12-3 or TRBV12-4 to TRBJ2-3, with D unclear. CDR3 length: 13 amino acids. V was trimmed by 3 bases and J by 2 bases, leaving 6 bases between them. CDR3 region: CASSFSLTDTQYF. The CDR3 region has the DNA TGTGCCAGCAGTTTTTCTCTCACAGATACGCAGTATTTT.

The chain has TRBV3-1 (or the pseudogene TRBV3-2) and TRBJ2-7, with 7 positions matching TRBD2. V gave up 8 bases and J gave up 3 bases; unmatched junction bases: 10. Per the germline V gene, CDR1 is LGHDT and CDR2 is YNNKEL (reference sequence). CDR3 length: 14 amino acids. CDR3 sequence: CASQDSSGFYEQYF. The CDR3 DNA is TGTGCCAGCCAGGATTCTAGCGGATTCTACGAGCAGTACTTC.

The chain links TRBV25-1 to TRBJ2-3; D is perhaps TRBD1 (5 bases). The V gene's germline CDR1 is MGHDK and CDR2 SYGVNS. V lost 3 bases to trimming and J lost 2 bases, with 12 bases between them. CDR3 length: 15 residues. CDR3 loop: CASSDPGSYTDTQYF. CDR3 nucleotides: TGTGCCAGCAGTGACCCAGGGTCTTACACAGATACGCAGTATTTT.

The V call is TRBV7-3, the J call TRBJ2-1; 9 bases are a match to TRBD2. With V trimmed by 4 bases and J by 7 bases, 14 bases remained unmatched. The CDR3 has 17 residues. Germline assignment: CDR1 SGHTA and CDR2 FQGTGA. CDR3 in amino acids: CASSSGLAGGPRNEQFF. The CDR3 region has the DNA TGTGCCAGCAGCTCAGGCCTGGCGGGAGGGCCAAGGAATGAGCAGTTCTTC.

The chain is built from TRBV5-1 and TRBJ2-3; 12 nucleotides match TRBD2. V was pared by 0 bases and J by 2 bases, with 7 bases of the junction left unmatched. Looked up from germline, CDR1 is SGHRS and CDR2 is YFSETQ. The CDR3 is 18 residues long. The CDR3 loop reads CASSLEGTSGLNTDTQYF. CDR3 in DNA: TGCGCCAGCAGCTTGGAAGGGACTAGCGGGCTAAACACAGATACGCAGTATTTT. The whole variable domain, filled in from reference TRBV5-1 and TRBJ2-3, reads KAGVTQTPRYLIKTRGQQVTLSCSPISGHRSVSWYQQTPGQGLQFLFEYFSETQRNKGNFPGRFSGRQFSNSRSEMNVSTLELGDSALYLCASSLEGTSGLNTDTQYFGPGTRLTVL.

V usage is TRBV3-1 (or the pseudogene TRBV3-2) and J usage is TRBJ1-6; TRBD1 aligns across 7 bases. The CDR3 consists of 14 residues. The ends lost 4 bases at V and 6 bases at J; junction bases unmatched: 3. Germline V gene data show CDR1 as LGHDT and CDR2 as YNNKEL (reference sequence). Here the CDR3 reads CASSPTGSNSPLHF. The CDR3 DNA sequence: TGTGCCAGCAGCCCGACAGGGTCTAATTCACCCCTCCACTTT.

There are a few counts of this clone. V gene TRBV7-2 combines with J gene TRBJ2-7; weak D call: TRBD1 (6 bases). Germline values: CDR1 SGHTA, CDR2 FQGNSA. The CDR3 runs to 14 residues. Trimming left V 6 bases short and J 3 bases short, with 15 bases between. The CDR3 protein is CASRSAGVNYEQYF. The DNA of the CDR3 is TGTGCCAGCAGGTCGGCAGGGGTAAACTACGAGCAGTACTTC. The full variable domain, in which reference TRBV7-2 and TRBJ2-7 provide the parts outside the CDR3, is GAGVSQSPSNKVTEKGKDVELRCDPISGHTALYWYRQSLGQGLEFLIYFQGNSAPDKSGLPSDRFSAERTGGSVSTLTIQRTQQEDSAVYLCASRSAGVNYEQYFGPGTRLTVT.